The TCR beta chain under discussion was sequenced for a study of graft-versus-host responses after intestinal transplantation. For the study at large: In this cohort, recipients had multivisceral, liver-intestinal, or isolated intestinal transplants. Tacrolimus plus steroids were given to all recipients for roughly three years, preceded by anti-thymocyte globulin induction. Study-level points and caveats: GvH clones appeared in recipient marrow, some first in ileum or blood. Graft-donor T cell macrochimerism coincided with high graft-versus-host to host-versus-graft clonal ratios in allografts.

Notes on this clone: The target antigen is unknown.

This table comes from immunoSEQ multiplex PCR, and its TCRdb copy is limited to in-frame clones, with some not included. The data show some 90,000 clones, 85% to 95% seen once. CDR1 is SGHAT, CDR2 FQNNGV, per germline. The CDR3 spans 15 residues. V was pared by 3 bases and J by 6 bases, with 8 bases of the junction left unmatched. The origin of this receptor is a human donor who was the organ donor for an intestinal transplant. V usage is TRBV11-2 and J usage is TRBJ2-7; 10 nucleotides match TRBD2. The specimen was unstimulated CD8+ T cells sorted from spleen or lymph node cells, collected before transplant. CDR3 bases: TGTGCCAGCAGCTTGACTAGCGGGTCTGGTGGCGAGCAGTACTTC. Translating gives CASSLTSGSGGEQYF.